This TCR beta chain was captured in a study of PD-L1 blockade in urothelial cancer. About the research overall: Every 3 weeks, patients received intravenous atezolizumab 1,200 mg, beginning 2014. In the patient group, twenty-five of 29 were males with bladder-origin urothelial cancer.

Sequencing used immunoSEQ multiplex PCR; TCRdb keeps in-frame clones, though not all of them. The sample lists under 40,000 clones; approximately 85% were seen once. Indicated time point: pretreatment peripheral blood. There were between 1 and 8 samples from each patient, taken pretreatment and on-treatment. The V gene's germline CDR1 is LNHDA and CDR2 SQIVND (reference sequence). Trimming shortened V by 5 bases and J by 0 bases, and 5 bases separated the two germline ends. The CDR3 covers 13 residues. Sample: PBMCs, taken around atezolizumab (anti-PD-L1) treatment. This receptor was identified in a man between 60 and 70 years old with urothelial cancer. The J gene is TRBJ1-5, the V gene TRBV19; D not certain. This chain's CDR3 is CASSFNSNQPQHF. CDR3 bases: TGTGCCAGTAGTTTCAATAGCAATCAGCCCCAGCATTTT.